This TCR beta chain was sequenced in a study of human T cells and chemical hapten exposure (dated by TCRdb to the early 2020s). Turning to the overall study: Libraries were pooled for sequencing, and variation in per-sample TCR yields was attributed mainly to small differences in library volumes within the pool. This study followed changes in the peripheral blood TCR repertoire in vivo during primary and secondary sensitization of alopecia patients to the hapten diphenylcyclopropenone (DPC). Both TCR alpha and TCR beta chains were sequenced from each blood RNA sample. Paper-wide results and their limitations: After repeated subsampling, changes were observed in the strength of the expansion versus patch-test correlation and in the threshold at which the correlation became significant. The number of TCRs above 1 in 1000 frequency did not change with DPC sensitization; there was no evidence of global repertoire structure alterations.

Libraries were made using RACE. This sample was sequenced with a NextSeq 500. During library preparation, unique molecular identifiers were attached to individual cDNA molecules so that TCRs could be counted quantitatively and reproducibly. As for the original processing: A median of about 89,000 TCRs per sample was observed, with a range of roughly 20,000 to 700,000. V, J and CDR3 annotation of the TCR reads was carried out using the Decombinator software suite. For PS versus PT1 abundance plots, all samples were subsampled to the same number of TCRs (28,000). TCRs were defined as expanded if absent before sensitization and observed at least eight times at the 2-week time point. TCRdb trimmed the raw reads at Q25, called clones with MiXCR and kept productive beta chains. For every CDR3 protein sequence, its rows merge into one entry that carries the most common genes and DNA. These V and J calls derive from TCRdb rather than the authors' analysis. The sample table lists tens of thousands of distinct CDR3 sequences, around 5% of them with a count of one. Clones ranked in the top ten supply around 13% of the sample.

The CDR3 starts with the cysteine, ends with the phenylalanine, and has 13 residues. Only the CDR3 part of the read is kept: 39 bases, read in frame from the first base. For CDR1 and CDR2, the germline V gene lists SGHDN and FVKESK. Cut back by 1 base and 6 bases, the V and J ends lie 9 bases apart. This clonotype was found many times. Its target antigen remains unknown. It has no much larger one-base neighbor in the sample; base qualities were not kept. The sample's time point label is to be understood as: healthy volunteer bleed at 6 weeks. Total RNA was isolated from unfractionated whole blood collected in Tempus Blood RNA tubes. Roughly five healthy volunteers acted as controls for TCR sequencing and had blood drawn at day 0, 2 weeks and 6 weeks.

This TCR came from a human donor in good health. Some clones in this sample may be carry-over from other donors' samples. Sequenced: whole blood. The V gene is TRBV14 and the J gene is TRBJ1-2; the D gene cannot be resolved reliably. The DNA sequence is TGTGCCAGCAGCCAAGTATTAACGGATGGCTACACCTTC. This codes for CASSQVLTDGYTF.